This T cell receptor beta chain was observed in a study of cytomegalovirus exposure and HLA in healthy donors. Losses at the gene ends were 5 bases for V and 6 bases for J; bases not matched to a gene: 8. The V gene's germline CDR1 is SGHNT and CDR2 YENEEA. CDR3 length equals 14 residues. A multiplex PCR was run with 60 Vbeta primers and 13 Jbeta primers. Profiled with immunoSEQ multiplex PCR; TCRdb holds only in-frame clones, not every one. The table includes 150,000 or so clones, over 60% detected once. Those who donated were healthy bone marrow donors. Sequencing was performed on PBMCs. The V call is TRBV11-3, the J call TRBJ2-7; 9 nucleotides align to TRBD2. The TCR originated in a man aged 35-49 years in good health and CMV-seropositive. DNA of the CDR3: TGTGCCAGCAGCACCGGGACTAGCTCTTTCGAGCAGTACTTC. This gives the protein CASSTGTSSFEQYF. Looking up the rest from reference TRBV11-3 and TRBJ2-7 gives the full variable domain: EAGVVQSPRYKIIEKKQPVAFWCNPISGHNTLYWYLQNLGQGPELLIRYENEEAVDDSQLPKDRFSAERLKGVDSTLKIQPAELGDSAVYLCASSTGTSSFEQYFGPGTRLTVT.